Here is one T cell receptor (beta chain) with its context. The germline V gene encodes CDR1 SGHTA and CDR2 FQGNSA. This CDR3 has 12 amino acids. The V gene lost 2 bases and the J gene lost 9 bases, with 10 bases spanning the gap. These data come from a study of blood T cell repertoires in COVID-19. Some clones are missing from TCRdb's copy, which holds only in-frame ones; the method was immunoSEQ multiplex PCR. The data show over 150,000 clones, about four fifths seen once. The sample comprised peripheral blood. This TCR came from a man younger than 35 with active or convalescent COVID-19. The rearrangement links TRBV7-2 to TRBJ1-1, with TRBD1 as a possible D gene (5 bases). In DNA, the CDR3 is TGTGCCAGCAGCTTATGGGGGGGAAAAGCTTTCTTT. Its protein is CASSLWGGKAFF.